A single sample gave rise to the 7 T cell receptor beta chains below, sequenced in a study of Ad26.COV2.S vaccination and SARS-CoV-2 variants. Measured with immunoSEQ multiplex PCR; TCRdb has only the in-frame clones, and not every one. Found here are 300,000 to 350,000 clones, roughly 91% of them singletons; the top ten hold around 5.3%. Treatment of the sample: around 19 received Ad26.COV2.S at low or high dose, single or two shots; several received placebo; per-sample allocation not given. Material that was analyzed had been drawn on day 63 after the first vaccine or placebo injection. Sequences were derived from peripheral blood, sampled in a trial of Ad26.COV2.S vaccine versus placebo. The receptors shown here come from a person aged 18 to 59 who received the Ad26.COV2.S COVID-19 vaccine or a placebo.

The V call is TRBV19, the J call TRBJ2-7; the D call may be TRBD1 or TRBD2 (5 bases each). V was trimmed by 6 bases and J by 3 bases, leaving 21 bases between them. Germline V gene sequence: CDR1 LNHDA, CDR2 SQIVND (reference sequence). The CDR3 length is 16 residues. The CDR3 here is CASSPGPSLGNYEQYF. Here the CDR3 DNA reads TGTGCCAGTAGCCCGGGACCGAGTTTAGGCAACTACGAGCAGTACTTC.

This clone was picked up a small number of times. V usage is TRBV2 and J usage is TRBJ2-2; D uncertain. The CDR3 runs to 13 residues. Germline V gene lookup returns CDR1 SNHLY and CDR2 FYNNEI. The V end was cut by 6 bases, the J end by 4 bases, with 9 bases between. The DNA for the CDR3 is TGTGCCAGCAGAGGGATAGTCACCGGGGAGCTGTTTTTT. Amino acid sequence: CASRGIVTGELFF.

The rearrangement uses TRBV2 and TRBJ1-5, with D possibly being TRBD1 (6 bases). CDR3 length: 14 amino acids. Per germline, CDR1 SNHLY and CDR2 FYNNEI. The germline V and J ends were trimmed by 6 bases and 0 bases, with 9 bases remaining between them. DNA of the CDR3: TGTGCCAGCAGACTACAGGGTAGCAATCAGCCCCAGCATTTT. Its protein is CASRLQGSNQPQHF.

V usage is TRBV30 and J usage is TRBJ2-1, with 10 bases lining up with TRBD2. Germline values: CDR1 GTSNPN, CDR2 SVGIG (reference sequence). J was trimmed by 3 bases and V by 1 base; bases with no gene match: 6. This CDR3 has 16 amino acids. In DNA, the CDR3 is TGTGCCTGGAGTGAGAGCGGGAGGGCCAACTACAATGAGCAGTTCTTC. It is translated as CAWSESGRANYNEQFF.

Of note for this clone: The sample holds other DNA sequences that translate to the same CDR3. This chain uses TRBV6-5 with TRBJ1-4; D unclear. Germline CDR1 MNHEY, CDR2 SVGAGI. Trimming stripped 5 bases from V and 4 bases from J, with 8 bases between. The CDR3 spans 13 residues. CDR3 residues: CASSRVFNEKLFF. The CDR3 bases are TGTGCCAGCAGTCGGGTGTTTAATGAAAAACTGTTTTTT.

As to this clone: Other DNA variants within this sample encode the same CDR3. The chain couples TRBV9 to TRBJ2-5; TRBD2 agrees at 12 bases. CDR3 length equals 16 residues. The V gene end was trimmed by 0 bases and the J gene end by 1 base; junction bases not matched to a gene: 1. Germline CDR1 and CDR2: SGDLS and YYNGEE. CDR3 nucleotide sequence: TGTGCCAGCAGCGTAGGGACTAGCGGGACCCAAGAGACCCAGTACTTC. Encoded protein: CASSVGTSGTQETQYF.

The V and J genes are TRBV30 and TRBJ1-4; D call uncertain. Trimming stripped 1 base from V and 6 bases from J, with 9 bases between. Germline CDR1 and CDR2: GTSNPN and SVGIG (reference sequence). This CDR3 is built from 13 residues. The CDR3 nucleotides are TGTGCCTGGAGTGAGCAACCCTATGAAAAACTGTTTTTT. Its translation: CAWSEQPYEKLFF.